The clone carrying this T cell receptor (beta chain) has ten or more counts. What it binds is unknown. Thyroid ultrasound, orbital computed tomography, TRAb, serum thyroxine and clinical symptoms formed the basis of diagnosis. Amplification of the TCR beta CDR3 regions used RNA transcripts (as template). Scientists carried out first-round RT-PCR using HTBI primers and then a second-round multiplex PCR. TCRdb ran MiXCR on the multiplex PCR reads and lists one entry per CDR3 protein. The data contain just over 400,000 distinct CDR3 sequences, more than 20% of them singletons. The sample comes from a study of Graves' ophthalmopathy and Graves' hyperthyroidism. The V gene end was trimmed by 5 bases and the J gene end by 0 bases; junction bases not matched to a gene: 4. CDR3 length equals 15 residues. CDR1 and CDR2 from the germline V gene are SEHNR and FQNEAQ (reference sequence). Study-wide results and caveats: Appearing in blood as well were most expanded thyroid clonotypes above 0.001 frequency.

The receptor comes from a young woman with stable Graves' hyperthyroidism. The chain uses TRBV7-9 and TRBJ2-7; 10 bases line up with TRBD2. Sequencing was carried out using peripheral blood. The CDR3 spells CASSGGLAVSYEQYF. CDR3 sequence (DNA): TGTGCCAGCAGCGGAGGACTAGCGGTCTCCTACGAGCAGTACTTC.